This T cell receptor beta chain was found in a study of radiotherapy plus CTLA-4 blockade in lung cancer. Comment on this clone: Its antigen is still unknown.

TCRdb's copy holds only in-frame clones and misses some; the assay was immunoSEQ multiplex PCR. The sample includes some 110,000 clones, 75% to 80% of them seen just once. Germline CDR1 reads MDHEN; CDR2 reads SYDVKM. This CDR3 has 14 amino acids. Germline trimming cut 7 bases from V and 2 bases from J; bases unmatched to any gene: 7. Findings and caveats of the study: Best predicting response, reportedly, were early blood T cell clone dynamics, with interferon-beta. Blood-borne expansion of tumor-derived TCR clones followed radiotherapy plus ipilimumab.

The material sequenced was peripheral blood, taken from a patient treated with radiotherapy plus ipilimumab. The chain has TRBV28 and TRBJ2-7; 8 nucleotides align to TRBD2. The TCR sequence derives from a human donor with non-small cell lung cancer who had a partial response to radiotherapy plus ipilimumab. CDR3 sequence: CASKRAGETYEQYF. The CDR3 nucleotides are TGTGCCAGCAAACGAGCGGGAGAGACCTACGAGCAGTACTTC.